This TCR beta chain was identified during a study of cytomegalovirus exposure and HLA in healthy donors. General study points: Some highly shared sequence variants likely arose as a pipeline artifact. Apparent HLA restriction characterized most CMV-associated TCR beta chains in a later analysis. Among TCR beta chains, those listed as cytomegalovirus-associated numbered around 160.

Germline trimming cut 0 bases from V and 4 bases from J; bases unmatched to any gene: 3. Germline CDR1 reads SGHRS; CDR2 reads YFSETQ. The CDR3 covers 15 residues. The PCR employed 60 Vbeta primers together with 13 Jbeta primers. Method: immunoSEQ multiplex PCR; TCRdb's copy keeps in-frame clones and lacks some. There are approximately 110,000 clones in the sample, with about 2% held by the top ten. In regard to this clone: The target antigen is unknown.

Sequencing was done on a sample of PBMCs. The sequence derives from a man aged 35-49 years in good health and CMV-seronegative. The rearrangement links TRBV5-1 to TRBJ2-5, with 10 positions matching TRBD2. CDR3 DNA sequence: TGCGCCAGCAGCTTGGGGGTAGCGGGAGGAGAGACCCAGTACTTC. It yields the protein CASSLGVAGGETQYF.